The rows below give T cell receptor beta chains drawn from one sample of a study of T cell repertoires and Cas9 in healthy adults. Method: immunoSEQ multiplex PCR; TCRdb's copy keeps in-frame clones and lacks some. Among 11,000 to 15,000 clones listed, about 91% were seen once. The sample comprised Tregs (CD4+, CD25+, CD127-, CD137-, CD154-) from PBMCs; culture status not recorded. The source is a human donor in good health. CDR3s include the opening cysteine and the closing phenylalanine or tryptophan. D genes are given only for firm matches. Clone size is shown for a subset of rows, as once, few, many or a class of expanded clone.

size	D	V	J	CDR3	DNA
NA	TRBD1	TRBV7-3	TRBJ2-3	CASSLGTGAAGTQYF	TGTGCCAGCAGCTTAGGGACAGGGGCGGCTGGTACGCAGTATTTT
NA	NA	TRBV13	TRBJ1-1	CASSQGGPMNTEAFF	TGTGCCAGCAGCCAAGGTGGCCCCATGAACACTGAAGCTTTCTTT
NA	TRBD1	TRBV18	TRBJ1-2	CASSPTGTGALNYGYTF	TGTGCCAGCTCACCGACCGGGACAGGAGCGCTTAACTATGGCTACACCTTC
NA	NA	TRBV7-2	TRBJ1-2	CASSLLQARFYGYTF	TGTGCCAGCAGTCTACTACAGGCGCGATTCTATGGCTACACCTTC
once	NA	TRBV19	TRBJ1-2	CASSITAAQWGYTF	TGTGCCAGTAGTATTACAGCAGCCCAGTGGGGCTACACCTTC
few	NA	TRBV5-1	TRBJ1-1	CASSWMGGSGLNTEAFF	TGCGCCAGCAGCTGGATGGGGGGATCGGGCCTTAACACTGAAGCTTTCTTT
NA	TRBD1	TRBV19	TRBJ1-2	CASSIAPGQGSYGYTF	TGTGCCAGTAGTATAGCCCCAGGACAGGGCTCCTATGGCTACACCTTC
NA	NA	TRBV4-3	TRBJ2-7	CASSQVHGRDGEQYF	TGCGCCAGCAGCCAAGTTCACGGCAGGGATGGCGAGCAGTACTTC
NA	TRBD2	TRBV4-1	TRBJ2-7	CASSPNLAGRVGDEQYF	TGCGCCAGCAGCCCTAACCTAGCGGGGCGGGTAGGGGACGAGCAGTACTTC
NA	NA	TRBV4-3	TRBJ2-5	CASSRVAFQETQYF	TGCGCCAGCAGCCGGGTAGCGTTCCAAGAGACCCAGTACTTC
NA	NA	TRBV5-1	TRBJ1-2	CASSPYPGRPKDGYTF	TGCGCCAGCAGCCCCTACCCGGGACGGCCCAAAGATGGCTACACCTTC
NA	TRBD2	TRBV5-8	TRBJ2-3	CASSLLAGVNTQYF	TGTGCCAGCAGCTTACTAGCGGGAGTAAATACGCAGTATTTT